This T cell receptor (beta chain) was documented in a study of blood T cell repertoires in COVID-19. Across the study: From the United States, Italy and Spain came samples of acute and convalescent COVID-19.

CDR1 and CDR2 from the germline V gene are MNHEY and SVGEGT. There are 15 residues in the CDR3. Participants were placed into cohorts based on the clinical history they reported. As handled by the study authors: Nucleated cell number was recorded as an estimate derived from reference gene primer amplification. Sequencing was performed with immunoSEQ multiplex PCR; in TCRdb, only in-frame clones are kept and a portion is missing. The V and J calls and clone size are taken from that table; D and trimming were inferred from the DNA. The repertoire holds fewer than 250,000 clones, around 84% seen once, with less than 8% in the top ten. Concerning this clone: Its ends do not fully match the called genes, so a read error is possible.

The gene calls are TRBV6-2 or TRBV6-3 and TRBJ1-2; perhaps TRBD1 as D (5 bases). This receptor was identified in a woman aged 40 to 49 with acute COVID-19. The sequenced sample was PBMCs or T cells enriched from blood (not recorded which). The CDR3 here is CASCLPEDIRYGYTF. The DNA of the CDR3 is TGTGCCAGCTGTTTACCTGAGGACATACGCTATGGCTACACTTTC.